This TCR beta chain was documented in a study of T cell changes during pregnancy in multiple sclerosis. Method: immunoSEQ multiplex PCR; TCRdb's copy keeps in-frame clones and lacks some. The table includes 35,000 to 55,000 clones, around 90% detected once. Germline-derived CDR1 and CDR2 are LGHNA and YSLEER. With 4 bases clipped from V and 0 bases from J, the junction kept 7 bases outside the gene matches. CDR3 size: 17 residues. The chain uses TRBV4-3 and TRBJ2-2; 8 bases match TRBD1. This receptor was identified in a female donor with multiple sclerosis, enrolled in a pregnancy study. Sequences were derived from CD4+ T cells from peripheral blood mononuclear cells, sampled in the third trimester of pregnancy. CDR3 in DNA: TGCGCCAGCAGCCTTGCCGGGACAGGCGCGAACACCGGGGAGCTGTTTTTT. Protein: CASSLAGTGANTGELFF.